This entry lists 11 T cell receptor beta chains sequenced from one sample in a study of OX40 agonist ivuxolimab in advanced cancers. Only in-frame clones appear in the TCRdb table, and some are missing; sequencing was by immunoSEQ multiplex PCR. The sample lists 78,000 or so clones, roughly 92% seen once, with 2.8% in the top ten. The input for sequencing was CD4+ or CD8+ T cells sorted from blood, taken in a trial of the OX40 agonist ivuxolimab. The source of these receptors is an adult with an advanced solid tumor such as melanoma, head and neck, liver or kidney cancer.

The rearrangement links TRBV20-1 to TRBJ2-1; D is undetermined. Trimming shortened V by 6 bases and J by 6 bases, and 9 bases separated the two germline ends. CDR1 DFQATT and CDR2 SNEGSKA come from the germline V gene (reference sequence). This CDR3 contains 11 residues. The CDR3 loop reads CSAIYTNEQFF. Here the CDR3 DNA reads TGCAGTGCCATTTACACCAATGAGCAGTTCTTC.

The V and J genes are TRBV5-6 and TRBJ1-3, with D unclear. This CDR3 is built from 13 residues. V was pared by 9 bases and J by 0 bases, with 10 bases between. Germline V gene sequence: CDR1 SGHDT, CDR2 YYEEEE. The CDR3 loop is CATFRISGNTIYF. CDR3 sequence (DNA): TGTGCCACCTTTAGGATCTCTGGAAACACCATATATTTT.

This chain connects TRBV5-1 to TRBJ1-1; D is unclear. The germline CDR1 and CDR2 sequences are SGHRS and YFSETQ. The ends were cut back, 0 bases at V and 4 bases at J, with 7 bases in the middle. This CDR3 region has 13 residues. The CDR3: CASSLGGGTEAFF. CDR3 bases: TGCGCCAGCAGCTTGGGGGGTGGCACTGAAGCTTTCTTT.

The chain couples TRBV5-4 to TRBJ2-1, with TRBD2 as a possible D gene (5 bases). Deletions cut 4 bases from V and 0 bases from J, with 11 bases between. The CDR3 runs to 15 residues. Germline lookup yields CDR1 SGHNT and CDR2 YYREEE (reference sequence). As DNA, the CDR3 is TGTGCCAGCAGCCGGACGGGGAGCTCCTACAATGAGCAGTTCTTC. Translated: CASSRTGSSYNEQFF.

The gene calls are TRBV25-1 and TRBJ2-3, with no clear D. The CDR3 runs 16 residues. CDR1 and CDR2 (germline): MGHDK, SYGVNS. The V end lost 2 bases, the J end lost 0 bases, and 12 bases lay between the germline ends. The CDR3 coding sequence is TGTGCCAGCAGTGAAGTGAGGAAGTCTAGCACAGATACGCAGTATTTT. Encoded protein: CASSEVRKSSTDTQYF.

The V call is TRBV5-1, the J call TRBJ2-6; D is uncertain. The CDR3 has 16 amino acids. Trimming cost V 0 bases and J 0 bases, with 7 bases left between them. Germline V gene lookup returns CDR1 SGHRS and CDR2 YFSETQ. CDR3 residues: CASSLGALSGANVLTF. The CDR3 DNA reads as TGCGCCAGCAGCTTGGGGGCCCTCTCTGGGGCCAACGTCCTGACTTTC.

The CDR3 loop is CASSRGSSYNEQFF. In nucleotides, the CDR3 is TGTGCCAGCAGCCGGGGGAGCTCCTACAATGAGCAGTTCTTC. The rearrangement uses TRBV14 and TRBJ2-1; TRBD1 or TRBD2 may be the D gene (5 bases each). CDR3 length: 14 amino acids. CDR1 is SGHDN, CDR2 FVKESK, per germline. V dropped 4 bases and J dropped 0 bases, with 7 bases sitting between them. The full variable domain, with the rest looked up from reference TRBV14 and TRBJ2-1, is EAGVTQFPSHSVIEKGQTVTLRCDPISGHDNLYWYRRVMGKEIKFLLHFVKESKQDESGMPNNRFLAERTGGTYSTLKVQPAELEDSGVYFCASSRGSSYNEQFFGPGTRLTVL.

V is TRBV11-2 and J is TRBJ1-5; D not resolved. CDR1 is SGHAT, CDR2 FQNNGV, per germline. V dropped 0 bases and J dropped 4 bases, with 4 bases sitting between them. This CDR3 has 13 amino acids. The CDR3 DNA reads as TGTGCCAGCAGCTTAGAAGTTAATCAGCCCCAGCATTTT. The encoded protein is CASSLEVNQPQHF.

The CDR3 region is CASSSDRDRGPQQYF. The CDR3 region has the DNA TGTGCCAGCAGCTCCGACCGGGACAGGGGGCCTCAGCAGTACTTC. The rearrangement uses TRBV11-3 and TRBJ2-7; TRBD1 matches 12 bases. Trimming removed 4 bases from V and 8 bases from J; junction bases left unmatched: 9. Germline V gene sequence: CDR1 SGHNT, CDR2 YENEEA. The length of the CDR3 is 15 residues. Complete variable domain (other parts from reference TRBV11-3 and TRBJ2-7): EAGVVQSPRYKIIEKKQPVAFWCNPISGHNTLYWYLQNLGQGPELLIRYENEEAVDDSQLPKDRFSAERLKGVDSTLKIQPAELGDSAVYLCASSSDRDRGPQQYFGPGTRLTVT.

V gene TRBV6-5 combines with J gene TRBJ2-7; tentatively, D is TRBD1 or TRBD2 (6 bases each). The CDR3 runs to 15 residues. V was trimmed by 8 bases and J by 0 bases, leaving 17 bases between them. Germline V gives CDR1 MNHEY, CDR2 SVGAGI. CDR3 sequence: CASRMGGRTSYEQYF. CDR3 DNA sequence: TGTGCCAGCCGTATGGGGGGCCGAACCTCCTACGAGCAGTACTTC.

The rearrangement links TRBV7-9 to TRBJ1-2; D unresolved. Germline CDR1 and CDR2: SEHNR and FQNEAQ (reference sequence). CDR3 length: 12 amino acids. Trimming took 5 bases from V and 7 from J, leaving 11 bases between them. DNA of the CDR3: TGTGCCAGCAGCCCTACAGTCGGTGGCTACACCTTC. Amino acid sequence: CASSPTVGGYTF. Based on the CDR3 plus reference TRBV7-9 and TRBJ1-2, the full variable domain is DTGVSQNPRHKITKRGQNVTFRCDPISEHNRLYWYRQTLGQGPEFLTYFQNEAQLEKSRLLSDRFSAERPKGSFSTLEIQRTEQGDSAMYLCASSPTVGGYTFGSGTRLTVV.